This T cell receptor (beta chain) was obtained from a study of blood T cell repertoires in COVID-19. This CDR3 spans 14 amino acids. Unmatched junction bases numbered 6, after V lost 3 bases and J lost 5 bases. Germline CDR1 SQVTM, CDR2 ANQGSEA. The data were produced by immunoSEQ multiplex PCR, yet TCRdb's version contains in-frame clones alone and is incomplete. The data hold 250,000 to 300,000 clones, with around 83% observed a single time. The chain links TRBV29-1 to TRBJ1-1, with 10 nucleotides matching TRBD1. This clonotype was obtained from a man between 40 and 49 years old who had been exposed to COVID-19. Sequencing was carried out using PBMCs or T cells enriched from blood (not recorded which). CDR3 sequence: CSVDRQGAGTEAFF. Here the CDR3 DNA reads TGCAGCGTTGACCGACAGGGGGCGGGAACTGAAGCTTTCTTT.